One and the same sample provided the 2 T cell receptor beta chains below, sequenced in a study of blood T cell repertoires in COVID-19. The table came from immunoSEQ multiplex PCR; TCRdb's copy has only in-frame clones and leaves some out. The sample shows about 290,000 clones, about 89% of them seen only once. The source material was PBMCs or T cells enriched from blood (not recorded which). The receptors were sampled from a woman aged 35 to 49 who had recovered from COVID-19.

V usage is TRBV5-1 and J usage is TRBJ1-3; tentatively, D is TRBD1 (5 bases). With 4 bases removed from V and 0 bases from J, the gap between germline ends came to 14 bases. Germline V gene data show CDR1 as SGHRS and CDR2 as YFSETQ. This CDR3 spans 16 amino acids. CDR3 DNA sequence: TGCGCCAGCAGCGGCTCTCTAGGGGCCTCTGGAAACACCATATATTTT. Its translation is CASSGSLGASGNTIYF.

The V and J genes are TRBV7-2 and TRBJ2-5; a possible D gene is TRBD2 (6 bases). Trimming stripped 6 bases from V and 1 base from J, with 21 bases between. The CDR3 has 17 residues. Germline V CDR1 and CDR2: SGHTA, FQGNSA. CDR3 nucleotide sequence: TGTGCCAGCAGGAGAACTCGCGGGGTGACGGGCCAAGAGACCCAGTACTTC. Translated, it gives CASRRTRGVTGQETQYF.